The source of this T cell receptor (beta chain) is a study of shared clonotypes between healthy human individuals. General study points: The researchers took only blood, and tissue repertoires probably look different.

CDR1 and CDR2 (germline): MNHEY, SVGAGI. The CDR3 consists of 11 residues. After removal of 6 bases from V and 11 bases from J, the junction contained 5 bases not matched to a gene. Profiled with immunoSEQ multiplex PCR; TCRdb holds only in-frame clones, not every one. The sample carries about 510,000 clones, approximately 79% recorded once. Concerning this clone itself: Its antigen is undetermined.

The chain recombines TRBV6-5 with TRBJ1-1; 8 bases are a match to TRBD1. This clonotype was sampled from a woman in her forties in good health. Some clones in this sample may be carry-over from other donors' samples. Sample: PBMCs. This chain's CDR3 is CASSRQGIAFF. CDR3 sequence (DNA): TGTGCCAGCAGCCGACAGGGGATCGCTTTCTTT.